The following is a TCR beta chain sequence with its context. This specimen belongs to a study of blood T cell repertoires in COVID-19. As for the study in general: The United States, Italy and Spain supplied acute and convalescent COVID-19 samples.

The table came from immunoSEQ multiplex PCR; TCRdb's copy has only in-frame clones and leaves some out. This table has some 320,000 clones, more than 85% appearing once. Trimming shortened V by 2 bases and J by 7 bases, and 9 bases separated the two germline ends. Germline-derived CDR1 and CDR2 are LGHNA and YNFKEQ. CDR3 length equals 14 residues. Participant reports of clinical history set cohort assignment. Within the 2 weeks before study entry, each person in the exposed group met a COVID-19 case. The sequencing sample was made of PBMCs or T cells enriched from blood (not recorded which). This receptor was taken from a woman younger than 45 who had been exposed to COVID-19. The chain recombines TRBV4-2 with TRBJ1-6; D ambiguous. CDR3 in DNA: TGTGCCAGCAGCCAAAAGATAAGCAATTCACCCCTCCACTTT. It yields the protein CASSQKISNSPLHF.